The sequence of this T cell receptor beta chain was determined in a study of cytomegalovirus exposure and HLA in healthy donors. Overall study findings and caveats: Later on, an analysis tied around 17,000 TCR beta sequences to HLA alleles at 0.05 false discovery rate. Later analysis placed DRB1 highest and HLA-C lowest in TCR association rates, which differed by HLA locus.

In germline, CDR1 is SEHNR, CDR2 FQNEAQ (reference sequence). The CDR3 is made up of 17 amino acids. The V and J ends lost 5 bases and 4 bases respectively, with 20 bases between them. About this clone itself: What it binds is unknown.

The PCR ran on 60 Vbeta and 13 Jbeta primers. In the original analysis: Counted up in a later analysis, unique TCR beta chains came to around 80 million, with around 10 million shared. TCRdb keeps only in-frame clones here, not all; method: immunoSEQ multiplex PCR. Clonal size and the V and J genes are those of that table, whereas D and trimming came from the DNA. Here the sample spans about 61,000 clones, roughly 90% being singletons. The sequence was obtained from a man aged 30-40 years in good health and CMV-seropositive. The genes are TRBV7-9 and TRBJ2-2; perhaps TRBD1 as D (6 bases). The sequenced material came from PBMCs. For the CDR3, the DNA is TGTGCCAGCAGCCATCGGCCCCGGGACACCGCCACCGGGGAGCTGTTTTTT. This codes for CASSHRPRDTATGELFF.